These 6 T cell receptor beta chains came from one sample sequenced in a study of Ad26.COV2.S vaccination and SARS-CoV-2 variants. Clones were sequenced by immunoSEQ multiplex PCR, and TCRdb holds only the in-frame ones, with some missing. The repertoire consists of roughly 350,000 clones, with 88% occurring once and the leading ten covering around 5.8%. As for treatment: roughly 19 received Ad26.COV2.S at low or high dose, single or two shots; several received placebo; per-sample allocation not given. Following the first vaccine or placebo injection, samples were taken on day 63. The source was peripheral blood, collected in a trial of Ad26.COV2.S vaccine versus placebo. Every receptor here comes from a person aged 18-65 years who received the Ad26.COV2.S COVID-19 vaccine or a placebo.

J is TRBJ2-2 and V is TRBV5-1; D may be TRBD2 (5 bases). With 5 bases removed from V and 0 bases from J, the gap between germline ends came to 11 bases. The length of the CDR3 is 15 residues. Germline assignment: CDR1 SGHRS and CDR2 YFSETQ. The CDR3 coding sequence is TGCGCCAGCAGTTCAGCGACTACGAACACCGGGGAGCTGTTTTTT. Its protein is CASSSATTNTGELFF.

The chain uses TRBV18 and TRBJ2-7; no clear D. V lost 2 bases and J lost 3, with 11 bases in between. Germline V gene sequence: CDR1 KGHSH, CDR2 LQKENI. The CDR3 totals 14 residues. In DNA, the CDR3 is TGTGCCAGCTCACCAACTATCCAGAGCTACGAGCAGTACTTC. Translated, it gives CASSPTIQSYEQYF.

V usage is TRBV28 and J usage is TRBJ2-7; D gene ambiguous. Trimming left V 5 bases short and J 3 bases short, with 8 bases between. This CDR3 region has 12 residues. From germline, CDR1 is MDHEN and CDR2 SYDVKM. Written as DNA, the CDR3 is TGTGCCAGCAGTCGTACTCGCTACGAGCAGTACTTC. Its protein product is CASSRTRYEQYF.

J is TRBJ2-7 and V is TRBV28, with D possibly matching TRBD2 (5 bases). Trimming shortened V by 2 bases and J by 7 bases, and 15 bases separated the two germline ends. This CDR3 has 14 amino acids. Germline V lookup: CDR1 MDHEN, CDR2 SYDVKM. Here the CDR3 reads CASSLAGGFREQYF. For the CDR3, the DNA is TGTGCCAGCAGTTTAGCTGGAGGTTTTAGGGAGCAGTACTTC.

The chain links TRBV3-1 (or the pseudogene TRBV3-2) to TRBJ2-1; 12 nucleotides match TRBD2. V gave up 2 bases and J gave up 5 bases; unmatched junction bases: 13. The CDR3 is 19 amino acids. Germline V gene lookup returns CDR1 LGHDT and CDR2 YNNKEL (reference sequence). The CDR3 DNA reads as TGTGCCAGCAGCCAAAAAGAGGCTCGGCGACTAGCGGGGGACAATGAGCAGTTCTTC. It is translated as CASSQKEARRLAGDNEQFF.

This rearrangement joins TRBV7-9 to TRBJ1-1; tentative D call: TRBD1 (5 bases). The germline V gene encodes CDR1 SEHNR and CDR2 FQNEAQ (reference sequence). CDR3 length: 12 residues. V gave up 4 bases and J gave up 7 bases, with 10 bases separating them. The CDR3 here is CASSSHDSEAFF. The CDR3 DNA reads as TGTGCCAGCAGCTCCCATGACAGTGAAGCTTTCTTT.